These T cell receptor beta chains were read from a single sample in a study of shared clonotypes between healthy human individuals. Clones were sequenced by immunoSEQ multiplex PCR, and TCRdb holds only the in-frame ones, with some missing. The sample holds some 1 million clones, about 74% seen once. Sequenced sample: memory CD4+ T cells sorted from blood. All receptors derive from a young man in good health. The CDR3 runs from the conserved cysteine through the conserved F or W. Each record gives: D gene, V gene, clone size, J gene, CDR3 DNA, CDR3 protein. The D gene is left open where the match is weak. Clone size is given for some rows only: seen once, a few or many times, or a class if the clone is expanded.

>TRBD2|TRBV4-2|NA|TRBJ2-7
TGTGCCAGCAGCCAAGATTGGCGGGGGGGGCTCTCCTACGAGCAGTACTTC
CASSQDWRGGLSYEQYF
>NA|TRBV25-1|NA|TRBJ1-1
TGTGCCAGCAGTGAACACCGGACGGGATGGGTAACTGAAGCTTTCTTT
CASSEHRTGWVTEAFF
>TRBD2|TRBV4-3|NA|TRBJ2-4
TGCGCCAGCAGCCTTCTAGCGGGGGGGGCCAAAAACATTCAGTACTTC
CASSLLAGGAKNIQYF
>NA|TRBV9|NA|TRBJ2-5
TGTGCCAGCAGCGTAGGGCTGGGGATTCGGGAGACCCAGTACTTC
CASSVGLGIRETQYF
>TRBD1|TRBV19|NA|TRBJ1-3
TGTGCCAGTAGTGGTACAGGGGGCATCGGTGGAAACACCATATATTTT
CASSGTGGIGGNTIYF
>NA|TRBV20-1|many|TRBJ1-1
TGCAGTGCCATTGACTACACTGAAGCTTTCTTT
CSAIDYTEAFF
>NA|TRBV2|once|TRBJ2-3
TGTGCCAGCAGTGAACGGGGGGCCGAGACAGATACGCAGTATTTT
CASSERGAETDTQYF
>NA|TRBV6-5|NA|TRBJ1-5
TGTGCCAGCAGTTGGGGCCTTCCCCGGAACAATCAGCCCCAGCATTTT
CASSWGLPRNNQPQHF
>NA|TRBV2|NA|TRBJ1-1
TGTGCCAGCAGTCAGGGAAGGTCGAACACTGAAGCTTTCTTT
CASSQGRSNTEAFF
>NA|TRBV5-8|once|TRBJ2-7
TGTGCCAGCAGAGGGCTAGGTGGGGGCTACGAGCAGTACTTC
CASRGLGGGYEQYF
>NA|TRBV5-1|many|TRBJ2-2
TGCGCCAGCAGCCAGACAGGCACCGGGGAGCTGTTTTTT
CASSQTGTGELFF
>NA|TRBV6-5|NA|TRBJ2-3
TGTGCCAGCCGGAGGGGGACAACGGCAGATACGCAGTATTTT
CASRRGTTADTQYF
>TRBD1|TRBV5-4|NA|TRBJ2-7
TGTGCCAGCAGCTCACCGGGACAGGGTTACGAGCAGTACTTC
CASSSPGQGYEQYF
>NA|TRBV11-2|NA|TRBJ2-5
TGTGCCAGCAGCCACATACAGGGTGAGGAGACCCAGTACTTC
CASSHIQGEETQYF
>NA|TRBV30|few|TRBJ1-3
TGTGCCTGGAGTTTCATGAGTCCTGGAAACACCATATATTTT
CAWSFMSPGNTIYF
>TRBD2|TRBV6-4|few|TRBJ2-1
TGTGCCAGCAGTGACTCGTGGCGGGAGAGGGGTGAGCAGTTCTTC
CASSDSWRERGEQFF
>NA|TRBV7-7|NA|TRBJ2-1
TGTGCTAGCAGCCAATCGCTTAACTCCTACAATGAGCAGTTCTTC
CASSQSLNSYNEQFF
>NA|TRBV30|NA|TRBJ1-5
TGTGCCTGGAGCCCTATGGGACGTAATCAGCCCCAGCATTTT
CAWSPMGRNQPQHF
>NA|TRBV11-2|many|TRBJ2-1
TGTGCCAGCAGCATACCACCGATTGATGAGCAGTTCTTC
CASSIPPIDEQFF
>NA|TRBV28|NA|TRBJ2-7
TGTGCCAGCAGACCTCCGGGGGCGTCCTCCTACGAGCAGTACTTC
CASRPPGASSYEQYF
>NA|TRBV7-6|NA|TRBJ1-5
TGTGCCAGCAGCTCCCCGGGACACAGTATCGGGCAGCCCCAGCATTTT
CASSSPGHSIGQPQHF
>TRBD2|TRBV4-1|NA|TRBJ2-1
TGCGCCAGCAGCCAAGATTTAACTAGCGGGGGGTTAGAGCAGTTCTTC
CASSQDLTSGGLEQFF
>NA|TRBV29-1|NA|TRBJ2-7
TGCAGCGTTGGACACACCTACGAGCAGTACTTC
CSVGHTYEQYF
>TRBD2|TRBV7-9|many|TRBJ2-3
TGTGCCAGCAGCTTCTATAGCGGGGGGGTCGCAGATACGCAGTATTTT
CASSFYSGGVADTQYF
>NA|TRBV19|few|TRBJ1-2
TGTGCCAGTAGTTTCCCACCGGGTCTTGGTGGCTACACCTTC
CASSFPPGLGGYTF
>NA|TRBV18|NA|TRBJ2-3
TGTGCCAGCTCACCACCCCGGGGCAGCCCGCAAAGCACAGATACGCAGTATTTT
CASSPPRGSPQSTDTQYF
>NA|TRBV5-8|once|TRBJ2-2
TGTGCCAGCAGCCTCAAGGACAGGAACACCGGGGAGCTGTTTTTT
CASSLKDRNTGELFF
>NA|TRBV5-4|few|TRBJ2-5
TGTGCCAGCAGCCAAGAGTACCAAGAGACCCAGTACTTC
CASSQEYQETQYF
>NA|TRBV5-1|NA|TRBJ2-5
TGCGCCAGCAGCTATGCCACCCAAGAGACCCAGTACTTC
CASSYATQETQYF
>TRBD2|TRBV5-4|NA|TRBJ2-3
TGTGCCAGCAGCCCACGGGAGGGCCAGGATACGCAGTATTTT
CASSPREGQDTQYF
>NA|TRBV15|NA|TRBJ2-7
TGTGCCACCAGCAGAGATCTCCAGGGAGAGCAGTACTTC
CATSRDLQGEQYF
>NA|TRBV28|once|TRBJ2-2
TGTGCCAGCGGCGGGCTGGGGGCCACCGGGGAGCTGTTTTTT
CASGGLGATGELFF
>NA|TRBV6-4|NA|TRBJ2-3
TGTGCCAGCAGCCCATCGGCGCAGTTCCTCACAGATACGCAGTATTTT
CASSPSAQFLTDTQYF
>TRBD1|TRBV5-6|NA|TRBJ1-2
TGTGCCAGCAGCTACAGGGGCCCTTATGGCTACACCTTC
CASSYRGPYGYTF
>NA|TRBV7-8|NA|TRBJ2-7
TGTGCCAGCAGCTATGGGGCGGTCTCCTACGAGCAGTACTTC
CASSYGAVSYEQYF
>TRBD2|TRBV13|NA|TRBJ2-7
TGTGCCAGCAGCTTGACTAGCGGGTACGTAGACGAGCAGTACTTC
CASSLTSGYVDEQYF
>NA|TRBV5-4|NA|TRBJ2-1
TGTGCCAGCAGCCCGGTTCCCCCCAAGGGTAAAAATGAGCAGTTCTTC
CASSPVPPKGKNEQFF
>TRBD1|TRBV6-1|few|TRBJ1-1
TGTGCCAGCAGTGCACAACAGGGGGCTGGCACTGAAGCTTTCTTT
CASSAQQGAGTEAFF
>NA|TRBV2|NA|TRBJ1-2
TGTGCCAGCAGTATAGAGGGGGGTGGCTACACCTTC
CASSIEGGGYTF
>NA|TRBV30|NA|TRBJ1-5
TGTGCCTGGAGCCCAGGTGGGGGGAGCAATCAGCCCCAGCATTTT
CAWSPGGGSNQPQHF
>NA|TRBV9|NA|TRBJ2-5
TGTGCCAGCAGCATAAGGGGGTCTTTGAGGGAGACCCAGTACTTC
CASSIRGSLRETQYF
>NA|TRBV4-3|NA|TRBJ1-1
TGCGCCAGCAGCCAAGGATCTGCAGGGACGAACACTGAAGCTTTCTTT
CASSQGSAGTNTEAFF
>NA|TRBV5-4|NA|TRBJ2-4
TGTGCCAGCAGCCCGTCCGGGATCCCCAAAAACATTCAGTACTTC
CASSPSGIPKNIQYF
>NA|TRBV7-3|NA|TRBJ2-1
TGTGCCAGCAGCTTAGGTCACGGGGTTTGGTTCTTC
CASSLGHGVWFF
>TRBD2|TRBV6-1|NA|TRBJ2-3
TGTGCCAGCAGTGAAGCCATGACTAGCGCAGATACGCAGTATTTT
CASSEAMTSADTQYF
>NA|TRBV19|few|TRBJ1-5
TGTGCCAGTAGTATCCCCAGGCCTAGCAATCAGCCCCAGCATTTT
CASSIPRPSNQPQHF